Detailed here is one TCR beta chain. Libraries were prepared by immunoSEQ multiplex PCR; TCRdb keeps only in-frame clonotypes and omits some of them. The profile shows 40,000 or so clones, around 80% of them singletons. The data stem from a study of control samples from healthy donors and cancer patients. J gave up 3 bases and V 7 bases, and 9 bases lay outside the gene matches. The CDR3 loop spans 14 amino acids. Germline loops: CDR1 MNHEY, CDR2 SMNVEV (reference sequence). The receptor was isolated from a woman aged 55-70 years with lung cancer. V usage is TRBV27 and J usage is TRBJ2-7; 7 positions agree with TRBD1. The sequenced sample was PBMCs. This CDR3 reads CASKTGDAYYEQYF. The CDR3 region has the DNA TGTGCCAGCAAAACAGGGGACGCCTACTACGAGCAGTACTTC.